The 13 T cell receptor beta chains presented below share a single source sample, sequenced in a study of blood T cell repertoires in COVID-19. Profiling relied on immunoSEQ multiplex PCR, and the TCRdb table lists in-frame clones only, not all of them. In the table there are 190,000 or so clones, more than 85% of which are singletons. The material sequenced was peripheral blood. These receptors all come from a middle-aged man with active or convalescent COVID-19.

This clone has only one observation. The J gene is TRBJ1-5, the V gene TRBV7-2; D unclear. The CDR3 is 15 residues long. From germline, CDR1 is SGHTA and CDR2 FQGNSA. The V and J ends lost 1 base and 5 bases respectively, with 12 bases between them. DNA of the CDR3: TGTGCCAGCAGCTTAGGTTCCAGCGGGTATCAGCCCCAGCATTTT. Translating it yields CASSLGSSGYQPQHF.

The CDR3 reads CASSHGAGSTGTGELFF. The DNA of the CDR3 is TGCGCCAGCAGCCACGGAGCGGGGTCCACGGGCACCGGGGAGCTGTTTTTT. The chain has TRBV4-3 and TRBJ2-2, with TRBD2 matching 7 bases. Germline V gene data show CDR1 as LGHNA and CDR2 as YSLEER. This CDR3 has 17 residues. V shed 3 bases, J shed 4 bases, and the junction held 11 bases outside the gene matches.

V and J are TRBV6-5 and TRBJ2-1; D is perhaps TRBD1 (6 bases). The ends were cut back, 8 bases at V and 6 bases at J, with 14 bases in the middle. CDR1 and CDR2 (germline): MNHEY, SVGAGI. The CDR3 is 13 residues long. CDR3: CASELSRGNEQFF. The CDR3 bases are TGTGCCAGCGAATTGAGCAGGGGCAATGAGCAGTTCTTC.

CDR3 in DNA: TGTGCCAGCTCACCTGAGACAAACTATGGCTACACCTTC. Translating gives CASSPETNYGYTF. The V gene is TRBV18, the J gene TRBJ1-2; D gene uncertain. CDR3 size: 13 residues. CDR1 is KGHSH, CDR2 LQKENI, per germline. V was cut by 3 bases and J by 2 bases, with 7 bases left in between.

The chain carries TRBV4-2 and TRBJ2-2, with D possibly TRBD1 on 6 matching bases. Germline V lookup: CDR1 LGHNA, CDR2 YNFKEQ. V lost 0 bases to trimming and J lost 2 bases, with 16 bases between them. This CDR3 region has 18 residues. The CDR3 spells CASSQEGAWGANTGELFF. The CDR3 region has the DNA TGTGCCAGCAGCCAAGAGGGGGCCTGGGGAGCAAACACCGGGGAGCTGTTTTTT.

This clone was detected once. The gene calls are TRBV18 and TRBJ1-1; the D gene is possibly TRBD1 (5 bases). Trimming took off 4 bases at V and 4 bases at J, with 10 bases between the two ends. From germline, CDR1 is KGHSH and CDR2 LQKENI. The CDR3 covers 13 residues. CDR3 DNA: TGTGCCAGCTCACTGACAGCCACCACTGAAGCTTTCTTT. Its translation: CASSLTATTEAFF.

The chain links TRBV30 to TRBJ1-2, with D possibly TRBD1 on 6 matching bases. Trimming removed 7 bases at V and 1 base at J, with 10 bases between. There are 12 residues in the CDR3. From germline, CDR1 is GTSNPN and CDR2 SVGIG (reference sequence). The DNA of the CDR3 is TGTGCCTTACAGGGAAATAACTATGGCTACACCTTC. It translates to CALQGNNYGYTF.

This sequence joins TRBV5-4 and TRBJ2-5; D gene uncertain. The CDR3 is 13 amino acids. V lost 0 bases to trimming and J lost 2 bases, with 5 bases between them. Germline V gene sequence: CDR1 SGHNT, CDR2 YYREEE (reference sequence). DNA of the CDR3: TGTGCCAGCAGCTTGGATCCGCAAGAGACCCAGTACTTC. Protein product: CASSLDPQETQYF.

The chain is built from TRBV11-3 and TRBJ2-7; a weak D match, TRBD1 (7 bases). Per germline, CDR1 SGHNT and CDR2 YENEEA. The CDR3 runs to 16 residues. Between the trimmed V and J ends, which lost 5 bases and 6 bases, there was a span of 23 bases. CDR3 sequence (DNA): TGTGCCAGCAGCCACCGACAGGGACTGACTAGGGGCGAGCAGTACTTC. This encodes CASSHRQGLTRGEQYF. The entire variable domain, with the rest obtained from reference TRBV11-3 and TRBJ2-7, is as follows: EAGVVQSPRYKIIEKKQPVAFWCNPISGHNTLYWYLQNLGQGPELLIRYENEEAVDDSQLPKDRFSAERLKGVDSTLKIQPAELGDSAVYLCASSHRQGLTRGEQYFGPGTRLTVT.

This clone was picked up a small number of times. The chain is built from TRBV11-1 and TRBJ1-1; D may be TRBD1 (6 bases). This CDR3 has 16 residues. Between the trimmed V and J ends, which lost 5 bases and 6 bases, there was a span of 22 bases. Per germline, CDR1 SGHAT and CDR2 FQDESV (reference sequence). CDR3 in amino acids: CASSPMLQGSVAEAFF. CDR3 in DNA: TGTGCCAGCAGCCCAATGCTGCAGGGGTCGGTTGCTGAAGCTTTCTTT.

In its sample, this clone was seen once. The V gene is TRBV5-6, the J gene TRBJ2-1; D is perhaps TRBD1 (6 bases). CDR1 and CDR2 (germline): SGHDT, YYEEEE. Trimming shortened V by 3 bases and J by 4 bases, and 14 bases separated the two germline ends. CDR3 length: 15 residues. CDR3 in DNA: TGTGCCAGCAGCTCGGCCGGGACAAGGTACAATGAGCAGTTCTTC. Its translation: CASSSAGTRYNEQFF.

This clone came up a few times. The chain employs TRBV24-1 and TRBJ1-1; D unclear. Germline V gives CDR1 KGHDR, CDR2 SFDVKD. V lost 3 bases and J 8 bases, leaving 9 bases between the germline ends. The CDR3 loop spans 12 amino acids. The CDR3 here is CATSDGQREAFF. The CDR3 nucleotides are TGTGCCACCAGTGATGGGCAGAGAGAAGCTTTCTTT.

The gene calls are TRBV11-2 and TRBJ1-1, with D perhaps TRBD1 (6 bases). V was shortened by 5 bases and J by 1 base, with 11 bases between the two germline ends. The CDR3 is 14 residues long. CDR1 and CDR2 from the germline V gene are SGHAT and FQNNGV. The CDR3 loop is CASSPSTGNTEAFF. The DNA for the CDR3 is TGTGCCAGCAGCCCCTCGACAGGGAACACTGAAGCTTTCTTT.